One sample yielded the 24 T cell receptor beta chains listed below, sequenced in a study of T cells in localized non-small cell lung cancer. Clones were sequenced by immunoSEQ multiplex PCR, and TCRdb holds only the in-frame ones, with some missing. The top ten hold approximately 4% of the sample, which has about 92,000 clones, about nine tenths seen once. The material sequenced was PBMCs, taken before any cancer treatment. These receptors came from a woman aged 35-75 years with stage II squamous cell lung carcinoma.

A few counts support this clone. The genes are TRBV5-1 and TRBJ1-6; no firm D call. The CDR3 is 17 amino acids. CDR1 is SGHRS and CDR2 is YFSETQ in the germline V gene. Between the trimmed V and J ends, which lost 0 bases and 1 base, there was a span of 11 bases. CDR3 sequence (DNA): TGCGCCAGCAGCTTGGCCCCCGCCCGATCCTATAATTCACCCCTCCACTTT. This translates into CASSLAPARSYNSPLHF.

The rearrangement joins TRBV6-1 to TRBJ1-6; TRBD1 is a possible D gene (5 bases). V was shortened by 3 bases and J by 3 bases, with 18 bases between the two germline ends. The length of the CDR3 is 18 residues. CDR1 and CDR2 (germline): MNHNS, SASEGT. CDR3 DNA: TGTGCCAGCAGTGAGTTCCGGGACTCAGAACTCTATAATTCACCCCTCCACTTT. Translating it yields CASSEFRDSELYNSPLHF.

The chain has TRBV5-1 and TRBJ1-3; TRBD1 is a possible D gene (5 bases). Per germline, CDR1 SGHRS and CDR2 YFSETQ. This CDR3 region has 17 residues. Between the trimmed V and J ends, which lost 3 bases and 4 bases, there was a span of 20 bases. In DNA form, the CDR3 reads TGCGCCAGCAGCTCCAGTAGGGGAACCTCTGCCGGAAACACCATATATTTT. It is translated as CASSSSRGTSAGNTIYF.

The rearrangement links TRBV15 to TRBJ1-2, with D possibly TRBD1 on 5 matching bases. Trimming shortened V by 0 bases and J by 1 base, and 12 bases separated the two germline ends. CDR3 size: 16 residues. CDR1 and CDR2 (germline): LNHNV, YYDKDF (reference sequence). CDR3 coding DNA: TGTGCCACCAGCAGAGAACCGGGACGAGTTAACTATGGCTACACCTTC. This encodes CATSREPGRVNYGYTF.

The chain combines TRBV10-2 with TRBJ2-7; D tentatively reads TRBD1 or TRBD2 (5 bases each). Germline assignment: CDR1 WSHSY and CDR2 SAAADI. Between the trimmed V and J ends, which lost 7 bases and 3 bases, there was a span of 13 bases. The CDR3 has 13 amino acids. CDR3 DNA: TGCGCCAGCACCGAGGGGACCAGCTACGAGCAGTACTTC. Amino acid sequence: CASTEGTSYEQYF.

J is TRBJ2-3 and V is TRBV5-4; tentatively, D is TRBD1 or TRBD2 (5 bases each). CDR1 is SGHNT and CDR2 is YYREEE in the germline V gene (reference sequence). Trimming pared 0 bases from V and 8 bases from J, leaving 16 bases between. The CDR3 covers 15 residues. CDR3 nucleotides: TGTGCCAGCAGCTTGGCAGGGACCTTTTCGGGTACGCAGTATTTT. This encodes CASSLAGTFSGTQYF.

As concerns this clone: Other DNA sequences in the sample encode the same CDR3. The chain uses TRBV11-2 and TRBJ2-7; TRBD1 matches 7 bases. The germline CDR1 and CDR2 sequences are SGHAT and FQNNGV. CDR3 size: 13 residues. V was pared by 5 bases and J by 0 bases, with 1 base of the junction left unmatched. The CDR3 protein is CASSRDSSYEQYF. The CDR3 bases are TGTGCCAGCAGCAGGGACAGCTCCTACGAGCAGTACTTC.

As to this clone: The same CDR3 can be traced to other DNA sequences in this sample. J is TRBJ2-3 and V is TRBV5-1; D gene uncertain. CDR3 length: 14 residues. The germline V gene has CDR1 SGHRS and CDR2 YFSETQ. V lost 4 bases, J lost 0 bases, and 9 bases lay in between. This CDR3 reads CASSLGSSTDTQYF. The CDR3 bases are TGCGCCAGCAGCCTGGGCAGTAGCACAGATACGCAGTATTTT.

The rearrangement uses TRBV28 and TRBJ2-5; no firm D call. CDR1 is MDHEN, CDR2 SYDVKM, per germline. V was clipped by 4 bases and J by 13 bases, with 13 bases between them. This CDR3 contains 11 residues. This CDR3 is CASSYTGSRYF. In DNA, the CDR3 is TGTGCCAGCAGTTATACGGGTTCCCGGTACTTC.

This clone was counted only a few times. This chain uses TRBV11-2 with TRBJ1-2; no definite D call. V lost 3 bases and J lost 5, with 10 bases in between. This CDR3 comprises 13 residues. Germline V gives CDR1 SGHAT, CDR2 FQNNGV. CDR3 region: CASSFPREYGYTF. The CDR3 region has the DNA TGTGCCAGCAGCTTTCCACGAGAATATGGCTACACCTTC. The whole variable domain, remainder taken from reference TRBV11-2 and TRBJ1-2, is EAGVAQSPRYKIIEKRQSVAFWCNPISGHATLYWYQQILGQGPKLLIQFQNNGVVDDSQLPKDRFSAERLKGVDSTLKIQPAKLEDSAVYLCASSFPREYGYTFGSGTRLTVV.

The chain recombines TRBV11-2 with TRBJ2-7, with a tentative D call TRBD2 (5 bases). CDR1 and CDR2 (germline): SGHAT, FQNNGV. The CDR3 length is 15 residues. The V end was cut by 1 base, the J end by 5 bases, with 15 bases between. The CDR3 region is CASSLVHLMRDEQYF. CDR3 DNA sequence: TGTGCCAGCAGCTTAGTGCACCTTATGAGGGACGAGCAGTACTTC.

This clone was detected only once. The gene calls are TRBV5-1 and TRBJ1-3, with unresolved D. CDR3 length: 15 residues. Trimming removed 0 bases from V and 2 bases from J, with 9 bases in between. Germline CDR1 and CDR2: SGHRS and YFSETQ. The CDR3 coding sequence is TGCGCCAGCAGCTTGGGGGGTAAGGCTGGAAACACCATATATTTT. This encodes CASSLGGKAGNTIYF.

The sample holds a few counts of this clone. The chain recombines TRBV7-2 with TRBJ2-2; possibly TRBD2 for D (6 bases). From germline, CDR1 is SGHTA and CDR2 FQGNSA. The CDR3 has 16 residues. Trimming stripped 2 bases from V and 5 bases from J, with 15 bases between. The CDR3 bases are TGTGCCAGCAGCTTAAAAGGCGGGACGGGGACCGGGGAGCTGTTTTTT. Translating it yields CASSLKGGTGTGELFF.

The gene calls are TRBV30 and TRBJ1-4; D is ambiguous. V shed 3 bases and J shed 17 bases, with 25 bases lying between them. The V gene's germline CDR1 is GTSNPN and CDR2 SVGIG (reference sequence). The CDR3 spans 14 residues. The CDR3: CAWRGQTLRENLFF. The CDR3 DNA is TGTGCCTGGAGGGGTCAGACACTCCGTGAGAATCTTTTTTTT.

The V gene is TRBV6-1, the J gene TRBJ1-2, with 7 positions matching TRBD1. CDR1 is MNHNS and CDR2 is SASEGT in the germline V gene. Germline trimming cut 6 bases from V and 4 bases from J; bases unmatched to any gene: 5. This CDR3 is 13 amino acids long. In DNA form, the CDR3 reads TGTGCCAGCAGCGAACAGGGGACCTATGGCTACACCTTC. Translating gives CASSEQGTYGYTF.

This sequence joins TRBV18 and TRBJ2-1, with D hard to call. Trimming pared 3 bases from V and 6 bases from J, leaving 9 bases between. Germline assignment: CDR1 KGHSH and CDR2 LQKENI. The CDR3 has 13 amino acids. The CDR3 here is CASSPFKPNEQFF. The DNA for the CDR3 is TGTGCCAGCTCACCCTTTAAACCCAATGAGCAGTTCTTC.

The chain has TRBV2 and TRBJ1-1, with D unclear. The CDR3 contains 14 residues. V lost 11 bases and J 0 bases, leaving 16 bases between the germline ends. Germline-derived CDR1 and CDR2 are SNHLY and FYNNEI. The CDR3 is CALHGGGLNTEAFF. CDR3 DNA sequence: TGTGCCCTCCATGGAGGAGGGCTGAACACTGAAGCTTTCTTT.

The chain couples TRBV18 to TRBJ2-3; possible D gene TRBD2, 5 bases. This CDR3 is built from 17 residues. The germline V gene encodes CDR1 KGHSH and CDR2 LQKENI. V lost 3 bases to trimming and J lost 4 bases, with 20 bases between them. CDR3 protein: CASSPRTVVEGADTQYF. In DNA, the CDR3 is TGTGCCAGCTCACCTCGGACGGTGGTAGAGGGTGCAGATACGCAGTATTTT.

DNA of the CDR3: TGTGCCAGCAGTGTGGGAGTAGGGATCGGTGAAAAACTGTTTTTT. It specifies CASSVGVGIGEKLFF. The rearrangement joins TRBV2 to TRBJ1-4; D is unclear. CDR1 is SNHLY and CDR2 is FYNNEI in the germline V gene. V lost 4 bases, J lost 7 bases, and 16 bases lay in between. This CDR3 spans 15 amino acids. The full variable domain, completed using reference TRBV2 and TRBJ1-4, is EPEVTQTPSHQVTQMGQEVILRCVPISNHLYFYWYRQILGQKVEFLVSFYNNEISEKSEIFDDQFSVERPDGSNFTLKIRSTKLEDSAMYFCASSVGVGIGEKLFFGSGTQLSVL.

This rearrangement joins TRBV5-6 to TRBJ2-6; D might be TRBD1 (6 bases). Trimming shortened V by 4 bases and J by 4 bases, and 18 bases separated the two germline ends. Germline V gives CDR1 SGHDT, CDR2 YYEEEE. CDR3 length equals 17 residues. CDR3: CASSRVAGAKGANVLTF. CDR3 nucleotide sequence: TGTGCCAGCAGCCGGGTGGCAGGGGCTAAGGGGGCCAACGTCCTGACTTTC.

This sequence joins TRBV6-5 and TRBJ2-1; no firm D call. CDR3 length: 13 residues. The V end was cut by 0 bases, the J end by 4 bases, with 4 bases between. From germline, CDR1 is MNHEY and CDR2 SVGAGI. This CDR3 reads CASSYSRYNEQFF. The CDR3 DNA reads TGTGCCAGCAGTTACTCGAGGTACAATGAGCAGTTCTTC.

The chain uses TRBV5-6 and TRBJ1-1, with a tentative D call TRBD1 (6 bases). Deletions cut 4 bases from V and 1 base from J, with 20 bases between. Germline V lookup: CDR1 SGHDT, CDR2 YYEEEE. This CDR3 is built from 17 residues. The CDR3 DNA is TGTGCCAGCAGCCCCGAGTTGGGCATACAGGGGAACACTGAAGCTTTCTTT. It encodes CASSPELGIQGNTEAFF.

The chain employs TRBV6-5 and TRBJ2-3; 10 bases line up with TRBD1. The CDR3 consists of 14 residues. The V gene's germline CDR1 is MNHEY and CDR2 SVGAGI. The V and J ends lost 6 bases and 8 bases, in that order; junction bases with no gene match: 8. CDR3 nucleotide sequence: TGTGCCAGCAGCTCCGACAGGGGGCAAGTTACGCAGTATTTT. This encodes CASSSDRGQVTQYF.

This chain joins TRBV4-2 and TRBJ1-2, with a possible D match to TRBD1 (6 bases). CDR1 is LGHNA and CDR2 is YNFKEQ in the germline V gene. CDR3 length: 15 amino acids. The germline V and J ends were trimmed by 1 base and 6 bases, with 15 bases remaining between them. The CDR3 DNA reads as TGTGCCAGCAGCCAAGTTCGGGGGGCTCTGGATGGCTACACCTTC. Protein sequence: CASSQVRGALDGYTF.